What follows is one T cell receptor (beta chain) and its context. Its target is not known. Libraries were prepared by immunoSEQ multiplex PCR; TCRdb keeps only in-frame clonotypes and omits some of them. Of about 68,000 clones in the sample, 80% are singletons; the top ten hold 12%. The data originate from a study of vaccination effects on CD4 cells after COVID-19. Across the study: Either the BNT162b2 or mRNA-1273 vaccine was given to participants in two doses.

Before sequencing, viral peptide pools were used by the ViraFEST assay to expand antigen-specific CD4+ T cells. Following an approximately 10-day culture, CD4+ T cells were purified. Negative nucleocapsid antibody tests before and after vaccination confirmed no previous SARS-CoV-2 infection. Wells containing two million PBMC each were cultured with around 9.1 IU/ml IL-2 and about 9.7 ug/ml peptides. On day 3 and again on day 7, half the medium was replaced with IL-2 medium. Regarding the study as a whole: At late timepoints after vaccination, vaccine- and infection-induced clones shrank markedly.

The source is a human donor who received a COVID-19 vaccine. Sample: CD4+ T cells from PBMCs cultured with SARS-CoV-2 spike peptides, taken before COVID-19 vaccination.

Here the CDR3 reads CASSTRANTGELFF. The CDR3 bases are TGTGCCAGTAGTACCAGAGCGAACACCGGGGAGCTGTTTTTT. J is TRBJ2-2 and V is TRBV19; no firm D call. V gave up 4 bases and J gave up 0 bases, with 6 bases separating them. This CDR3 region has 14 residues. Germline assignment: CDR1 LNHDA and CDR2 SQIVND (reference sequence).